Following are 30 T cell receptor beta chains from one sample sequenced in a study of Ad26.COV2.S vaccination and SARS-CoV-2 variants (dated by TCRdb to about 2021). The treatment or condition label of this sample denotes: around 19 received Ad26.COV2.S at low or high dose, single or two shots; roughly 5 received placebo; per-sample allocation not given. For vaccine and placebo recipients, the sequenced repertoires came from samples collected on day 63 after the first injection. Libraries were prepared through the immunoSEQ multiplex PCR assay. In its TCRdb copy, this immuneACCESS table keeps in-frame sequences only and misses some clones. Where compared with another copy, unresolved V genes explain less than half of these, and the others have no known cause. This sample is represented by around 320,000 clones; about nine tenths of them were singletons. Clones ranked in the top ten supply roughly 3.6% of the sample.

This specimen was peripheral blood, taken in a trial of Ad26.COV2.S vaccine versus placebo. Every receptor here comes from a person aged 18-60 years who received the Ad26.COV2.S COVID-19 vaccine or a placebo.

The J gene is TRBJ1-1, the V gene TRBV6-2 or TRBV6-3; D gene ambiguous. This CDR3 spans 15 amino acids. Germline V gives CDR1 MNHEY, CDR2 SVGEGT. V was clipped by 4 bases and J by 1 base, with 13 bases between them. Here the CDR3 reads CASSSIRSANTEAFF. The CDR3 nucleotides are TGTGCCAGCAGTTCAATCCGGTCGGCGAACACTGAAGCTTTCTTT.

The V and J genes are TRBV5-6 and TRBJ1-2, with 10 bases matching TRBD1. V trimming: 3 bases; J trimming: 4 bases; junction bases outside the gene matches: 6. This CDR3 spans 15 amino acids. Germline loops: CDR1 SGHDT, CDR2 YYEEEE. The CDR3 region has the DNA TGTGCCAGCAGCTATGGGACAGGGGTTACCTATGGCTACACCTTC. This codes for CASSYGTGVTYGYTF.

The genes are TRBV3-1 (or the pseudogene TRBV3-2) and TRBJ2-7, with TRBD1 identical over 9 bases. The CDR3 covers 16 residues. V was pared by 0 bases and J by 4 bases, with 7 bases of the junction left unmatched. The germline V gene has CDR1 LGHDT and CDR2 YNNKEL (reference sequence). DNA for the CDR3: TGTGCCAGCAGCCAAGATCGGGACAGGGATCTTTACGAGCAGTACTTC. This translates into CASSQDRDRDLYEQYF.

This chain joins TRBV25-1 and TRBJ1-5, with TRBD1 as a possible D gene (6 bases). V lost 5 bases, J lost 7 bases, and 12 bases lay in between. The CDR3 is 13 amino acids. CDR1 MGHDK and CDR2 SYGVNS come from the germline V gene. The CDR3 is CASSPQGNQPQHF. CDR3 coding DNA: TGTGCCAGCAGTCCCCAGGGGAACCAGCCCCAGCATTTT.

This clone turned up a few times. V usage is TRBV4-2 and J usage is TRBJ2-7; TRBD1 agrees at 8 bases. Germline CDR1 and CDR2: LGHNA and YNFKEQ. Unmatched junction bases numbered 4, after V lost 0 bases and J lost 3 bases. This CDR3 has 15 residues. CDR3 sequence: CASSQDQGALYEQYF. The CDR3 DNA sequence: TGTGCCAGCAGCCAAGATCAGGGGGCCCTCTACGAGCAGTACTTC.

This sequence joins TRBV12-5 and TRBJ1-1; weak D call: TRBD1 (5 bases). V was clipped by 1 base and J by 11 bases, with 17 bases between them. Germline V gene lookup returns CDR1 LGHNT and CDR2 FRNRAP. The CDR3 has 14 residues. CDR3 loop: CASGLGGGSFMAFF. The CDR3 DNA is TGTGCTAGTGGTTTGGGCGGGGGGTCCTTCATGGCTTTCTTT.

The V gene is TRBV7-9, the J gene TRBJ1-3, with 7 bases aligning to TRBD1. Germline-derived CDR1 and CDR2 are SEHNR and FQNEAQ (reference sequence). V was clipped by 5 bases and J by 0 bases; unmatched bases: 7. This CDR3 contains 16 residues. In DNA, the CDR3 is TGTGCCAGCAGCCTCGGGAGGGGGCTCTCTGGAAACACCATATATTTT. The encoded protein is CASSLGRGLSGNTIYF.

V gene TRBV5-1 combines with J gene TRBJ1-1; D gene ambiguous. Germline V gives CDR1 SGHRS, CDR2 YFSETQ. The CDR3 has 13 amino acids. V was cut by 4 bases and J by 1 base, with 8 bases left in between. CDR3 coding DNA: TGCGCCAGCAGCCCCGACGGGAACACTGAAGCTTTCTTT. Encoded protein: CASSPDGNTEAFF.

V and J are TRBV6-6 and TRBJ2-3; a weak D match, TRBD2 (6 bases). Germline V gene data show CDR1 as MNHNY and CDR2 as SVGAGI (reference sequence). V lost 8 bases, J lost 6 bases, and 6 bases lay in between. The CDR3 is made up of 10 amino acids. The CDR3, as DNA: TGTGCCAGCCGGGGGGATACGCAGTATTTT. Translated: CASRGDTQYF.

The rearrangement uses TRBV18 and TRBJ2-5; possible D gene TRBD2, 6 bases. Germline CDR1 is KGHSH and CDR2 is LQKENI. The CDR3 loop spans 15 amino acids. V gave up 1 base and J gave up 2 bases, with 11 bases separating them. The CDR3 DNA sequence: TGTGCCAGCTCACCACAAGGAGGGGAACAAGAGACCCAGTACTTC. It encodes CASSPQGGEQETQYF.

The chain employs TRBV27 and TRBJ1-2, with a possible D match to TRBD1 (5 bases). Germline CDR1 MNHEY, CDR2 SMNVEV (reference sequence). The V gene lost 5 bases and the J gene lost 4 bases, with 14 bases spanning the gap. This CDR3 comprises 14 residues. CDR3 bases: TGTGCCAGCAGTCGCCGGGGGACCTTCTATGGCTACACCTTC. Residues: CASSRRGTFYGYTF.

This clone was detected only once. J is TRBJ2-7 and V is TRBV3-1 (or the pseudogene TRBV3-2); D not resolved. The CDR3 runs to 12 residues. Germline CDR1 and CDR2: LGHDT and YNNKEL (reference sequence). Trimming removed 0 bases from V and 6 bases from J, with 6 bases in between. Here the CDR3 reads CASSQDRIEQYF. CDR3 DNA: TGTGCCAGCAGCCAAGATAGGATCGAGCAGTACTTC.

V usage is TRBV9 and J usage is TRBJ1-3; 8 nucleotides align to TRBD1. Germline loops: CDR1 SGDLS, CDR2 YYNGEE. The ends lost 4 bases at V and 0 bases at J; junction bases unmatched: 6. This CDR3 spans 16 amino acids. Here the CDR3 DNA reads TGTGCCAGCAGCTCAAGGGACAGGTCCTCTGGAAACACCATATATTTT. Encoded protein: CASSSRDRSSGNTIYF.

The V and J genes are TRBV6-2 or TRBV6-3 and TRBJ1-2; 11 positions agree with TRBD1. Germline-derived CDR1 and CDR2 are MNHEY and SVGEGT. The CDR3 contains 16 residues. Trimming removed 5 bases from V and 8 bases from J; junction bases left unmatched: 13. This chain's CDR3 is CASSNGQGAFGSGYTF. The CDR3 DNA follows: TGTGCCAGCAGTAATGGACAGGGGGCGTTTGGAAGCGGCTACACCTTC.

This CDR3 is CASTLRQGGNTEAFF. CDR3 coding DNA: TGTGCCAGCACCTTAAGGCAGGGAGGGAACACTGAAGCTTTCTTT. The rearrangement joins TRBV6-5 to TRBJ1-1, with D tentatively TRBD1 (5 bases). The length of the CDR3 is 15 residues. CDR1 MNHEY and CDR2 SVGAGI come from the germline V gene. Trimming shortened V by 7 bases and J by 1 base, and 16 bases separated the two germline ends.

DNA for the CDR3: TGTGCCAGCTCACCACCGAACCGACAGGGAAGAAAGGGAGAGACCCAGTACTTC. Its translation is CASSPPNRQGRKGETQYF. The chain combines TRBV18 with TRBJ2-5; 7 bases align to TRBD1. Per germline, CDR1 KGHSH and CDR2 LQKENI. The CDR3 consists of 18 residues. V shed 0 bases and J 4 bases; nucleotides not matched to a gene: 14.

The chain is built from TRBV7-6 and TRBJ2-3; D is unclear. Germline CDR1 SGHVS, CDR2 FNYEAQ. CDR3 length equals 15 residues. V was shortened by 5 bases and J by 1 base, with 13 bases between the two germline ends. This CDR3 reads CASSGRTERTDTQYF. CDR3 bases: TGTGCCAGCAGCGGACGGACGGAACGCACAGATACGCAGTATTTT.

The chain employs TRBV27 and TRBJ1-1; D remains unclear. This CDR3 spans 12 amino acids. With 4 bases removed from V and 5 bases from J, the gap between germline ends came to 8 bases. The germline gives CDR1 MNHEY, CDR2 SMNVEV (reference sequence). CDR3 residues: CASSSTGTEAFF. The CDR3 bases are TGTGCCAGCAGTTCAACCGGTACTGAAGCTTTCTTT.

This chain connects TRBV29-1 to TRBJ1-6; D is uncertain. Trimming cost V 2 bases and J 0 bases, with 14 bases left between them. The CDR3 spans 17 residues. Germline-derived CDR1 and CDR2 are SQVTM and ANQGSEA. CDR3 amino acids: CSVELSGPDSYNSPLHF. CDR3 DNA sequence: TGCAGCGTTGAATTGTCTGGACCGGACTCCTATAATTCACCCCTCCACTTT.

The V call is TRBV4-1, the J call TRBJ2-5, with D hard to call. Germline values: CDR1 MGHRA, CDR2 YSYEKL. V shed 0 bases and J shed 2 bases, with 13 bases lying between them. The CDR3 covers 16 residues. The CDR3 nucleotides read TGCGCCAGCAGCCAAGATATGATAGGTACACAAGAGACCCAGTACTTC. Translated: CASSQDMIGTQETQYF.

The V and J genes are TRBV19 and TRBJ1-2, with TRBD1 matching 9 bases. Per germline, CDR1 LNHDA and CDR2 SQIVND (reference sequence). This CDR3 spans 13 amino acids. J was trimmed by 6 bases and V by 2 bases; bases with no gene match: 1. CDR3 coding DNA: TGTGCCAGTAGTATAAGGACAGGGGATGGCTACACCTTC. Translation: CASSIRTGDGYTF.

The V and J genes are TRBV5-1 and TRBJ1-2; 8 bases map to TRBD1. V dropped 5 bases and J dropped 3; count of bases not matched to a gene: 3. Per the germline V gene, CDR1 is SGHRS and CDR2 is YFSETQ. This CDR3 spans 13 amino acids. The CDR3 region has the DNA TGCGCCAGCAGTTCACAGGGGGACTATGGCTACACCTTC. It codes for CASSSQGDYGYTF.

This chain joins TRBV12-3 or TRBV12-4 and TRBJ1-1, with no clear D. The V gene lost 6 bases and the J gene lost 2 bases, with 7 bases spanning the gap. This CDR3 is built from 12 residues. The CDR3 DNA sequence: TGTGCCAGCAGCTACCTAAACACTGAAGCTTTCTTT. Its translation: CASSYLNTEAFF.

The chain has TRBV6-6 and TRBJ1-1; D is ambiguous. With 3 bases removed from V and 2 bases from J, the gap between germline ends came to 10 bases. Per germline, CDR1 MNHNY and CDR2 SVGAGI (reference sequence). The CDR3 is 14 residues long. The CDR3 reads CASSYSAGNTEAFF. For the CDR3, the DNA is TGTGCCAGCAGTTATTCGGCAGGAAACACTGAAGCTTTCTTT.

The genes are TRBV5-1 and TRBJ1-2; weak D call: TRBD1 (6 bases). Germline V gene lookup returns CDR1 SGHRS and CDR2 YFSETQ. This CDR3 comprises 12 residues. Trimming cost V 2 bases and J 7 bases, with 9 bases left between them. In DNA form, the CDR3 reads TGCGCCAGCAGCTTAGGGGGGTCTGGCTACACCTTC. Encoded protein: CASSLGGSGYTF. The whole variable domain, filled in from reference TRBV5-1 and TRBJ1-2, reads KAGVTQTPRYLIKTRGQQVTLSCSPISGHRSVSWYQQTPGQGLQFLFEYFSETQRNKGNFPGRFSGRQFSNSRSEMNVSTLELGDSALYLCASSLGGSGYTFGSGTRLTVV.

This chain joins TRBV7-9 and TRBJ2-7; 8 bases fit TRBD2. Germline assignment: CDR1 SEHNR and CDR2 FQNEAQ (reference sequence). Trimming took 5 bases from V and 4 from J; bases not matched to a gene: 4. The length of the CDR3 is 13 residues. CDR3: CASSLLAAYEQYF. The CDR3 nucleotides read TGTGCCAGCAGCCTACTAGCGGCATACGAGCAGTACTTC.

The chain couples TRBV15 to TRBJ1-5; D unresolved. Per the germline V gene, CDR1 is LNHNV and CDR2 is YYDKDF (reference sequence). V was clipped by 1 base and J by 6 bases, with 4 bases between them. This CDR3 is 12 amino acids long. This chain's CDR3 is CATSRVGQPQHF. The DNA for the CDR3 is TGTGCCACCAGCAGAGTGGGTCAGCCCCAGCATTTT.

The rearrangement uses TRBV4-3 and TRBJ2-3; 9 bases line up with TRBD2. The junction had 15 bases not matched to a gene; V was cut back by 2 bases and J by 6 bases. This CDR3 has 18 residues. Per germline, CDR1 LGHNA and CDR2 YSLEER. As DNA, the CDR3 is TGCGCCAGCAGCCAAAGGGCATCGACTAGCGGATTGGGGGATACGCAGTATTTT. It specifies CASSQRASTSGLGDTQYF.

The chain is built from TRBV29-1 and TRBJ2-7; D is possibly TRBD2 (6 bases). V gave up 7 bases and J gave up 5 bases, with 15 bases separating them. Germline V gives CDR1 SQVTM, CDR2 ANQGSEA. The CDR3 sequence is 12 residues long. This chain's CDR3 is CSAEEGYHEQYF. Here the CDR3 DNA reads TGCAGCGCGGAGGAGGGGTACCACGAGCAGTACTTC.

CDR3 in amino acids: CASSPDRVSYNEQFF. CDR3 DNA sequence: TGTGCCAGCAGCCCAGACAGGGTCTCCTACAATGAGCAGTTCTTC. The chain links TRBV14 to TRBJ2-1; 7 bases match TRBD1. This CDR3 region has 15 residues. Germline trimming cut 4 bases from V and 0 bases from J; bases unmatched to any gene: 3. Germline V gives CDR1 SGHDN, CDR2 FVKESK.